These 8 T cell receptor beta chains originate from one sample sequenced in a study of technical replicates of blood from a handful of donors. The data were produced by immunoSEQ multiplex PCR, yet TCRdb's version contains in-frame clones alone and is incomplete. The sample lists about 57,000 clones, roughly 86% occurring once. The sample comprised PBMCs. The receptors shown here come from a human donor in good health. Some clones in this sample may be carry-over from other donors' samples.

This chain connects TRBV7-9 to TRBJ2-3, with 10 bases matching TRBD1. Germline trimming cut 5 bases from V and 2 bases from J; bases unmatched to any gene: 4. CDR3 size: 15 residues. CDR1 and CDR2 (germline): SEHNR, FQNEAQ (reference sequence). The CDR3 protein is CASSTGTGVTDTQYF. DNA of the CDR3: TGTGCCAGCAGCACAGGGACAGGGGTCACAGATACGCAGTATTTT.

V usage is TRBV7-2 and J usage is TRBJ2-5; 9 nucleotides align to TRBD2. Trimming cost V 2 bases and J 7 bases; bases outside gene matches: 8. The CDR3 extends over 15 amino acids. Per germline, CDR1 SGHTA and CDR2 FQGNSA. CDR3 amino acids: CASSLFLREGVTQYF. The CDR3 nucleotides read TGTGCCAGCAGCTTATTTTTGCGGGAGGGCGTGACCCAGTACTTC.

This chain links TRBV12-5 with TRBJ2-1, with 10 bases aligning to TRBD2. CDR1 is LGHNT, CDR2 FRNRAP, per germline. Losses at the gene ends were 5 bases for V and 7 bases for J; bases not matched to a gene: 2. The length of the CDR3 is 13 residues. The CDR3 loop is CASGVSGGNEQFF. The DNA for the CDR3 is TGTGCTAGTGGTGTTAGCGGGGGGAATGAGCAGTTCTTC.

The table lists this clone with a count of one. The chain uses TRBV7-2 and TRBJ2-5, with 11 bases fitting TRBD2. Trimming took 6 bases from V and 1 from J; bases not matched to a gene: 10. Germline loops: CDR1 SGHTA, CDR2 FQGNSA. The CDR3 totals 17 residues. CDR3 bases: TGTGCCAGCAGAGGAGCCGGGACTAGCGGACGCCAAGAGACCCAGTACTTC. Translating it yields CASRGAGTSGRQETQYF.

The chain couples TRBV7-9 to TRBJ2-3; 7 bases map to TRBD1. CDR1 is SEHNR and CDR2 is FQNEAQ in the germline V gene (reference sequence). V was clipped by 1 base and J by 6 bases; unmatched bases: 4. The CDR3 has 14 amino acids. CDR3 coding DNA: TGTGCCAGCAGCTTAGACCAGACAGGGGATACGCAGTATTTT. The encoded protein is CASSLDQTGDTQYF.

The CDR3 spells CASSHPEGGGDPDTQYF. In nucleotides, the CDR3 is TGCGCCAGCAGCCACCCGGAAGGAGGAGGGGACCCAGATACGCAGTATTTT. The J gene is TRBJ2-3, the V gene TRBV4-1, with D possibly TRBD2 on 6 matching bases. The CDR3 is made up of 17 amino acids. Germline CDR1 MGHRA, CDR2 YSYEKL. Trimming took 3 bases from V and 4 from J, leaving 20 bases between them.

This chain connects TRBV2 to TRBJ1-2; possibly TRBD1 for D (5 bases). V lost 6 bases and J 8 bases, leaving 13 bases between the germline ends. Germline assignment: CDR1 SNHLY and CDR2 FYNNEI. The CDR3 is 12 residues long. In DNA form, the CDR3 reads TGTGCCAGCAGCCCGGGACTTGGGGGCTACACCTTC. This codes for CASSPGLGGYTF.

The table lists this clone with a count of one. In DNA form, the CDR3 reads TGTGCCAGCAGTATTATCGGCGGGAGGACCTACGAGCAGTACTTC. This gives the protein CASSIIGGRTYEQYF. The genes are TRBV11-2 and TRBJ2-7; 8 nucleotides line up with TRBD2. Germline assignment: CDR1 SGHAT and CDR2 FQNNGV. The CDR3 extends over 15 amino acids. The V gene end was trimmed by 6 bases and the J gene end by 2 bases; junction bases not matched to a gene: 9.